The rows below give T cell receptor beta chains drawn from one sample of a study of pediatric ulcerative colitis. The table came from immunoSEQ multiplex PCR; TCRdb's copy has only in-frame clones and leaves some out. There are roughly 17,000 clones in the sample; about 74% occur only once, and approximately 3.6% lies in the top ten. The sequenced material came from gut tissue. Receptor source: a girl aged 10 to 17 with moderate ulcerative colitis. CDR3s include the opening cysteine and the closing phenylalanine or tryptophan. The D gene is left open where the match is weak. Size values are once, few and many counts, or a class for expanded clones, and some rows have none.

J gene	clone size	V gene	D gene	CDR3 protein	CDR3 DNA
TRBJ2-3	NA	TRBV7-3	TRBD2	CASSLAGGLSDTQYF	TGTGCCAGCAGCTTAGCGGGGGGGCTTTCAGATACGCAGTATTTT
TRBJ2-7	NA	TRBV7-9	NA	CASSDTRGYEQYF	TGTGCCAGCAGCGACACTAGGGGCTACGAGCAGTACTTC
TRBJ2-3	NA	TRBV11-2	NA	CASSSTSGTDTQYF	TGTGCCAGCAGCTCGACTAGTGGTACAGATACGCAGTATTTT
TRBJ1-3	NA	TRBV7-9	NA	CASSLSVSGNTIYF	TGTGCCAGCAGCTTAAGTGTCTCTGGAAACACCATATATTTT
TRBJ2-7	NA	TRBV29-1	TRBD1	CSVILRDRGYEQYF	TGCAGCGTCATCCTCCGGGACAGGGGCTACGAGCAGTACTTC
TRBJ2-1	NA	TRBV10-3	TRBD1	CATGAPRQGGLYNEQFF	TGTGCCACCGGGGCCCCTAGACAGGGGGGGTTATACAATGAGCAGTTCTTC
TRBJ1-5	NA	TRBV5-5	TRBD1	CASSSQTGWGNQPQHF	TGTGCCAGCAGCTCGCAGACAGGGTGGGGGAATCAGCCCCAGCATTTT
TRBJ2-5	few	TRBV29-1	NA	CSVDRTYKETQYF	TGCAGCGTTGATAGGACATATAAAGAGACCCAGTACTTC
TRBJ2-5	NA	TRBV5-1	NA	CASRPEGTETQYF	TGCGCCAGCAGGCCCGAAGGTACAGAGACCCAGTACTTC
TRBJ2-5	NA	TRBV18	TRBD2	CASQTSGGQQETQYF	TGTGCCAGCCAGACTAGCGGGGGGCAGCAAGAGACCCAGTACTTC
TRBJ2-2	NA	TRBV10-2	TRBD2	CASSDSRLAGGAGELFF	TGCGCCAGCAGTGATTCCCGACTAGCGGGAGGGGCGGGGGAGCTGTTTTTT
TRBJ1-2	NA	TRBV18	TRBD1	CASSLEPGQGIYGYTF	TGTGCCAGCTCACTCGAGCCGGGACAGGGCATCTATGGCTACACCTTC
TRBJ2-5	NA	TRBV5-8	NA	CASSLDQEETQYF	TGTGCCAGCAGCTTGGATCAGGAGGAGACCCAGTACTTC
TRBJ1-2	NA	TRBV28	NA	CASITPGRAAGYTF	TGTGCCAGCATTACCCCAGGGCGGGCAGCTGGCTACACCTTC
TRBJ1-4	NA	TRBV11-2	TRBD1	CASSSGQGAELFF	TGTGCCAGCAGCTCTGGACAGGGGGCGGAACTGTTTTTT
TRBJ2-7	NA	TRBV2	NA	CASAMGRGPRLGFSGEQYF	TGTGCCAGCGCCATGGGGAGGGGGCCTCGTCTTGGCTTTTCTGGGGAGCAGTACTTC
TRBJ1-3	NA	TRBV30	NA	CAWSVGGVGNTIYF	TGTGCCTGGAGTGTGGGCGGTGTTGGAAACACCATATATTTT
TRBJ2-5	NA	TRBV27	TRBD1	CASSLRQGGGQETQYF	TGTGCCAGCAGTCTAAGACAGGGGGGAGGCCAAGAGACCCAGTACTTC
TRBJ1-2	once	TRBV28	NA	CAILTGNYGYTF	TGTGCCATTCTTACAGGGAACTATGGCTACACCTTC
TRBJ2-1	medium-sized	TRBV6-5	NA	CASSYSRVNEQFF	TGTGCCAGCAGTTACTCGAGGGTCAATGAGCAGTTCTTC
TRBJ2-7	NA	TRBV7-2	TRBD2	CASSFRGALAGGGYEQYF	TGTGCCAGCAGCTTCCGAGGCGCACTAGCGGGAGGGGGCTACGAGCAGTACTTC
TRBJ1-1	NA	TRBV7-9	NA	CASSLVGGNTEAFF	TGTGCCAGCAGCTTAGTAGGGGGGAACACTGAAGCTTTCTTT
TRBJ1-1	NA	TRBV4-1	NA	CASSQDKDRNTEAFF	TGCGCCAGCAGCCAAGACAAGGACAGGAACACTGAAGCTTTCTTT
TRBJ2-2	NA	TRBV5-4	TRBD1	CASRWDSNTGELFF	TGTGCCAGCAGGTGGGACAGCAACACCGGGGAGCTGTTTTTT
TRBJ1-5	medium-sized	TRBV28	NA	CASSLTDRGAHF	TGTGCCAGCAGTTTGACAGACAGAGGCGCGCATTTT
TRBJ2-7	NA	TRBV11-3	NA	CASSLGAGSYEQYF	TGTGCCAGCAGCTTAGGCGCGGGCTCGTACGAGCAGTACTTC
TRBJ1-4	NA	TRBV5-1	NA	CASSLQGEKLFF	TGCGCCAGCAGCTTGCAAGGTGAAAAACTGTTTTTT
TRBJ2-7	NA	TRBV6-1	TRBD2	CASSELKRGVSYEQYF	TGTGCCAGCAGTGAACTAAAGCGGGGGGTCTCCTACGAGCAGTACTTC
TRBJ1-2	once	TRBV5-1	NA	CASSLDGREGSDGYTF	TGCGCCAGCAGCTTGGATGGCAGGGAGGGTTCTGATGGCTACACCTTC
TRBJ2-4	NA	TRBV12-2	NA	CASRFPGKKYF	TGTGCAAGTCGCTTCCCAGGGAAAAAGTACTTC
TRBJ1-3	medium-sized	TRBV5-6	TRBD1	CASSLEVGTGRFSGNTIYF	TGTGCCAGCAGCTTGGAGGTTGGGACAGGGAGATTCTCTGGAAACACCATATATTTT
TRBJ2-5	NA	TRBV28	NA	CASSPSGAGSQTQYF	TGTGCCAGCAGTCCCTCGGGGGCAGGGTCACAGACCCAGTACTTC
TRBJ1-3	NA	TRBV28	NA	CASSLAGFSGNTIYF	TGTGCCAGCAGCCTAGCGGGATTCTCTGGAAACACCATATATTTT
TRBJ2-3	NA	TRBV6-4	TRBD2	CASSATSGGADTQYF	TGTGCCAGCAGTGCGACTAGCGGGGGGGCAGATACGCAGTATTTT
TRBJ2-3	NA	TRBV30	NA	CAWDSGTTDTQYF	TGTGCCTGGGACTCGGGTACCACAGATACGCAGTATTTT
TRBJ2-5	NA	TRBV10-2	TRBD1	CASSELGQRGETQYF	TGCGCCAGCAGTGAGTTGGGACAGAGAGGGGAGACCCAGTACTTC
TRBJ2-7	NA	TRBV12-2	NA	CASRLVVRKRESYEQYF	TGTGCAAGTCGCTTAGTAGTGAGAAAGCGGGAGTCCTACGAGCAGTACTTC
TRBJ2-1	NA	TRBV10-2	TRBD2	CASMKTSGAYNEQFF	TGCGCCAGCATGAAGACTAGCGGGGCTTACAATGAGCAGTTCTTC
TRBJ2-1	once	TRBV11-2	NA	CASRSIRGLTQFF	TGTGCCAGCAGGTCCATTAGGGGTTTAACGCAGTTCTTC
TRBJ1-4	NA	TRBV18	TRBD1	CASSPRPGQGEKLFF	TGTGCCAGCTCACCCCGTCCGGGACAGGGAGAAAAACTGTTTTTT
TRBJ1-5	NA	TRBV6-5	TRBD1	CASSDREGQPQHF	TGTGCCAGCAGCGACAGGGAAGGTCAGCCCCAGCATTTT
TRBJ1-4	NA	TRBV19	TRBD1	CASSYWRPTGQEKLFF	TGTGCCAGTAGTTATTGGCGACCGACAGGGCAAGAAAAACTGTTTTTT
TRBJ2-1	NA	TRBV11-2	TRBD2	CASSLDAAGGREQFF	TGTGCCAGCAGCTTAGATGCAGCGGGGGGGCGTGAGCAGTTCTTC
TRBJ1-2	NA	TRBV7-9	NA	CASSLGGNYGYTF	TGTGCCAGCAGCTTAGGAGGAAACTATGGCTACACCTTC
TRBJ1-1	NA	TRBV9	NA	CASSVQWYSGTEAFF	TGTGCCAGCAGCGTACAGTGGTATTCAGGCACTGAAGCTTTCTTT
TRBJ2-2	once	TRBV29-1	NA	CSVEGTYTGELFF	TGCAGCGTTGAAGGGACATACACCGGGGAGCTGTTTTTT
TRBJ2-4	NA	TRBV25-1	NA	CASSAPTGPKNIQYF	TGTGCCAGCAGTGCCCCGACAGGTCCCAAAAACATTCAGTACTTC
TRBJ1-5	NA	TRBV11-2	NA	CASSSQGEQPQHF	TGTGCCAGCAGCTCCCAGGGTGAACAGCCCCAGCATTTT
TRBJ1-4	NA	TRBV6-5	NA	CASSYRGTNEKLFF	TGTGCCAGCAGTTACAGGGGCACTAATGAAAAACTGTTTTTT